This is a list of T cell receptor beta chains from one sample in a study of CD8+CD57+ T cells in acquired aplastic anemia. From the reads, TCRdb called clonotypes with MiXCR, one entry per CDR3 protein. The top ten hold around 1.1% of the sample, which has about 220,000 distinct CDR3 sequences, 30% to 40% seen once. Sequencing input: sorted CD4+, CD8+, or CD8+CD57+ T cells (not recorded which) from PBMCs. The source is a human donor in good health, serving as a control. The CDR3 runs from the conserved cysteine through the conserved F or W. The D gene is left open where the match is weak. Clone size is shown for a subset of rows, as once, few, many or a class of expanded clone.

v_gene: TRBV6-1
d_gene: NA
len: 14
j_gene: TRBJ1-4
abundance: NA
CDR3nt: TGTGCCAGCAGCTCAACAGGGTTGAATGAAAAACTGTTTTTT
CDR3aa: CASSSTGLNEKLFF

v_gene: TRBV7-9
d_gene: NA
len: 16
j_gene: TRBJ1-4
abundance: many
CDR3nt: TGTGCCAGCAGCTTAGCGCAACGGGGAGGGAATGAAAAACTGTTTTTT
CDR3aa: CASSLAQRGGNEKLFF

v_gene: TRBV7-6
d_gene: TRBD1
len: 19
j_gene: TRBJ2-1
abundance: NA
CDR3nt: TGTGCCAGCAGTGAACAGGGGGCAAATACATCCAGAACCTACAATGAGCAGTTCTTC
CDR3aa: CASSEQGANTSRTYNEQFF

v_gene: TRBV7-3
d_gene: NA
len: 14
j_gene: TRBJ2-7
abundance: many
CDR3nt: TGTGCCAGCAGCTTAGGTGGGGCCCCGGGCGAGCAGTACTTC
CDR3aa: CASSLGGAPGEQYF

v_gene: TRBV5-8
d_gene: TRBD1
len: 15
j_gene: TRBJ1-2
abundance: many
CDR3nt: TGTGCCAGCAGCTTGGATTCGGACAGGGGGTCTGGCTACACCTTC
CDR3aa: CASSLDSDRGSGYTF

v_gene: TRBV2
d_gene: TRBD1
len: 12
j_gene: TRBJ2-7
abundance: NA
CDR3nt: TGTGCCAGCAACGAGGGACAGTACGAGCAGTACTTC
CDR3aa: CASNEGQYEQYF

v_gene: TRBV12-3/TRBV12-4
d_gene: NA
len: 14
j_gene: TRBJ1-2
abundance: NA
CDR3nt: TGTGCCAGCAGTTTAGCTGGATTTAGTTATGGCTACACCTTC
CDR3aa: CASSLAGFSYGYTF

v_gene: TRBV19
d_gene: TRBD2
len: 16
j_gene: TRBJ2-1
abundance: NA
CDR3nt: TGTGCCAGTAGTAAAACCGGGACTAGCGGCCCCAATGAGCAGTTCTTC
CDR3aa: CASSKTGTSGPNEQFF

v_gene: TRBV6-1
d_gene: NA
len: 17
j_gene: TRBJ2-7
abundance: NA
CDR3nt: TGTGCCAGCAGTGATAACCAGGGAGGCTTAGGTTCCTACGAGCAGTACTTC
CDR3aa: CASSDNQGGLGSYEQYF

v_gene: TRBV20-1
d_gene: NA
len: 13
j_gene: TRBJ1-1
abundance: many
CDR3nt: TGCAGTGCTACCAGACAGGTTATCACTGAAGCTTTCTTT
CDR3aa: CSATRQVITEAFF